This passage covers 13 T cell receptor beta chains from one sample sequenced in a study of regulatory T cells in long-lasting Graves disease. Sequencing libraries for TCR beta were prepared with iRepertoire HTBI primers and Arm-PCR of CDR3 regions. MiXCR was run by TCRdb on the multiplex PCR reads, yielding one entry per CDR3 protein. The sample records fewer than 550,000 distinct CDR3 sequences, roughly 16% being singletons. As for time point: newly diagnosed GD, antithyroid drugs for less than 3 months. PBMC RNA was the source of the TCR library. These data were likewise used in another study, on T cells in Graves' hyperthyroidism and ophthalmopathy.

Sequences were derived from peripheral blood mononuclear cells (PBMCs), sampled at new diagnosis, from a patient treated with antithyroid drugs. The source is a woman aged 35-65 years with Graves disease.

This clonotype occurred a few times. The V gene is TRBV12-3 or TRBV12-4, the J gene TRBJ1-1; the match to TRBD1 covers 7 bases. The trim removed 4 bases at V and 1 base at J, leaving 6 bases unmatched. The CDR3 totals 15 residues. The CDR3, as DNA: TGTGCCAGCAGTTCCCCGACAGGGTGGAACACTGAAGCTTTCTTT. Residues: CASSSPTGWNTEAFF.

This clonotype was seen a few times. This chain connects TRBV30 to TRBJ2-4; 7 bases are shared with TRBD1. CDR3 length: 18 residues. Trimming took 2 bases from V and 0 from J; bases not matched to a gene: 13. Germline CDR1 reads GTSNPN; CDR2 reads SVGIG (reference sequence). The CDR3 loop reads CAWSIGRGISLAKNIQYF. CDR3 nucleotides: TGTGCCTGGAGTATTGGCAGGGGGATTTCCCTAGCCAAAAACATTCAGTACTTC. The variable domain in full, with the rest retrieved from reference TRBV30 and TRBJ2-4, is SQTIHQWPATLVQPVGSPLSLECTVEGTSNPNLYWYRQAAGRGLQLLFYSVGIGQISSEVPQNLSASRPQDRQFILSSKKLLLSDSGFYLCAWSIGRGISLAKNIQYFGAGTRLSVL.

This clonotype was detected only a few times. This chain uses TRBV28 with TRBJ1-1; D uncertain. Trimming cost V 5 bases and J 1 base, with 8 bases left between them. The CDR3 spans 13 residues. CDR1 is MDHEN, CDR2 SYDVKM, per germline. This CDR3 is CASSAIENTEAFF. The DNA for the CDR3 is TGTGCCAGCAGTGCAATAGAGAACACTGAAGCTTTCTTT.

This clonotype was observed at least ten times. The CDR3 here is CASSGGRDTEAFF. The DNA of the CDR3 is TGTGCCAGCAGCGGGGGACGGGACACTGAAGCTTTCTTT. The V call is TRBV12-3 or TRBV12-4, the J call TRBJ1-1; D is perhaps TRBD1 (5 bases). Trimming stripped 6 bases from V and 3 bases from J, with 11 bases between. The CDR3 runs 13 residues.

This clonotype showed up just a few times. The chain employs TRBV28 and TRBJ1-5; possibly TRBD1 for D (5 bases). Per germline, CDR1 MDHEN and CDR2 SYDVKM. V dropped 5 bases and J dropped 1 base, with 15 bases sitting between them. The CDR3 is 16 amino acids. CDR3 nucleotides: TGTGCCAGCAGTCCGCAGGGAGGAATGAGCAATCAGCCCCAGCATTTT. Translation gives CASSPQGGMSNQPQHF.

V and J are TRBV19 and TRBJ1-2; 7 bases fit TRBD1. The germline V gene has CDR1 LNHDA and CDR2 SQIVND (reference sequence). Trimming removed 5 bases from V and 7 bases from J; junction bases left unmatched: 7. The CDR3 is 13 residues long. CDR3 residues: CASSATGKLGYTF. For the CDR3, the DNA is TGTGCCAGTAGTGCGACAGGGAAGCTTGGCTACACCTTC. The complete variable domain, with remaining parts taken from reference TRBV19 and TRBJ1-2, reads DGGITQSPKYLFRKEGQNVTLSCEQNLNHDAMYWYRQDPGQGLRLIYYSQIVNDFQKGDIAEGYSVSREKKESFPLTVTSAQKNPTAFYLCASSATGKLGYTFGSGTRLTVV.

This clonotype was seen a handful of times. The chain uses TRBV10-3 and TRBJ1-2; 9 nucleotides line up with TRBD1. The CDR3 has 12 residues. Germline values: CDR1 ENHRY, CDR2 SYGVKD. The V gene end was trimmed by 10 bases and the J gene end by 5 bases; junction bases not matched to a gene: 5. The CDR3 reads CANSGTGYGYTF. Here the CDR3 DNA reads TGTGCCAACTCCGGGACAGGGTATGGCTACACCTTC.

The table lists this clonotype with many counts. The CDR3 here is CASSVWPGQPQHF. DNA for the CDR3: TGTGCCAGCAGTGTTTGGCCAGGCCAGCCCCAGCATTTT. The chain carries TRBV2 and TRBJ1-5; unclear D gene. Germline CDR1 and CDR2: SNHLY and FYNNEI. The CDR3 extends over 13 amino acids. V was trimmed by 4 bases and J by 7 bases, leaving 11 bases between them.

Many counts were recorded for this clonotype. The CDR3 here is CAWSGWQGRYGYTF. CDR3 in DNA: TGTGCCTGGAGCGGGTGGCAGGGCCGATATGGCTACACCTTC. The rearrangement uses TRBV30 and TRBJ1-2; D may be TRBD1 (5 bases). The V and J ends lost 3 bases and 5 bases respectively, with 16 bases between them. From germline, CDR1 is GTSNPN and CDR2 SVGIG (reference sequence). CDR3 length equals 14 residues.

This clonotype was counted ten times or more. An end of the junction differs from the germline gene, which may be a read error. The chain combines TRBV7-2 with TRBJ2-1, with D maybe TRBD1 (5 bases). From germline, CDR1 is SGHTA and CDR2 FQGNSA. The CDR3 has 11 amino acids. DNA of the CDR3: TGTGCCAGCAGATCAGGGCTCTTCACCCTCTTC. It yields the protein CASRSGLFTLF.

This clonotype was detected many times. The CDR3 DNA reads TGTGCCAGCAGCTCCCTAGCCTCCATGAACACTGAAGCTTTCTTT. It encodes CASSSLASMNTEAFF. The V and J genes are TRBV7-9 and TRBJ1-1; D gene ambiguous. The germline gives CDR1 SEHNR, CDR2 FQNEAQ (reference sequence). Trimming removed 4 bases at V and 0 bases at J, with 12 bases between. This CDR3 spans 15 amino acids.

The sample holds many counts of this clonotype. The CDR3 spells CASSYEEEPPNEQYF. The CDR3 nucleotides are TGTGCCAGCAGTTATGAGGAGGAACCTCCGAACGAGCAGTACTTC. The genes are TRBV2 and TRBJ2-7; maybe TRBD2 (5 bases). Germline V lookup: CDR1 SNHLY, CDR2 FYNNEI. The V end was cut by 5 bases, the J end by 5 bases, with 19 bases between. CDR3 length equals 15 residues.

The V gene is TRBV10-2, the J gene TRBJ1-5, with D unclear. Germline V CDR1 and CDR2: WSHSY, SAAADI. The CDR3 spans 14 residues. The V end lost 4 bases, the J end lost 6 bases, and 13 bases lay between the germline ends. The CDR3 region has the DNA TGCGCCAGCAGTGTAACGCAGGCGATTCAGCCCCAGCATTTT. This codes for CASSVTQAIQPQHF.